This T cell receptor (beta chain) originates from a study of cytomegalovirus exposure and HLA in healthy donors. Study-wide findings and caveats: It was assumed in the presence/absence analyses that sequencing depth was roughly uniform across donors.

In regard to this clone: The antigen is undetermined.

It was with 60 Vbeta and 13 Jbeta primers that the PCR ran. Data came from immunoSEQ multiplex PCR; TCRdb stores just in-frame clones and leaves some out. The table shows approximately 150,000 clones, with roughly 80% occurring only once. Trimming stripped 5 bases from V and 7 bases from J, with 21 bases between. Germline assignment: CDR1 SGHTS and CDR2 YDEGEE. The CDR3 is 15 residues long. This receptor was identified in a woman aged 35 to 49 in good health and CMV-seronegative. The chain recombines TRBV5-8 with TRBJ1-1; TRBD1 might be the D (5 bases). The source material was PBMCs. The CDR3 bases are TGTGCCAGCAGTTCGATGGCAGGCCCTAGGGGTGAAGCTTTCTTT. This sequence encodes CASSSMAGPRGEAFF.